Each of the 32 T cell receptor beta chains below was sequenced from the same sample in a study of molecular identifiers for immune sequencing clone quantification. In TCRdb, the PCR reads were re-called with MiXCR into one record per CDR3 protein. Found here are hundreds of thousands of distinct CDR3 sequences, around 25% of them singletons; the top ten hold 0.7% to 0.95%. Source material: naive CD8+ T cells from blood, with Jurkat cell RNA spiked in. Sample subset: FACS-sorted CD8+CD4-CCR7+CD45RA+ naive T cells. Every receptor here comes from a human donor in good health. Some libraries in this study had Jurkat cell RNA spiked in.

This clonotype was seen a few times. V is TRBV11-3 and J is TRBJ2-1, with D maybe TRBD2 (6 bases). CDR1 and CDR2 (germline): SGHNT, YENEEA. The CDR3 has 17 residues. V gave up 0 bases and J gave up 6 bases, with 18 bases separating them. Here the CDR3 DNA reads TGTGCCAGCAGCTTAGATTCACGGGAGCTGCTGTCCAATGAGCAGTTCTTC. This encodes CASSLDSRELLSNEQFF.

V usage is TRBV20-1 and J usage is TRBJ2-7, with TRBD2 identical over 7 bases. V lost 0 bases to trimming and J lost 7 bases; unmatched junction nucleotides: 12. CDR1 DFQATT and CDR2 SNEGSKA come from the germline V gene (reference sequence). The CDR3 spans 15 residues. CDR3 bases: TGCAGTGCTAGAGATCAGAGCGGGGTTTATTATGAGCAGTACTTC. Its protein is CSARDQSGVYYEQYF.

This clonotype was counted a few times. A much bigger clone sits one base away, suggesting this may be a read error. The chain is built from TRBV6-2 or TRBV6-3 and TRBJ2-5; the D is unclear. The CDR3 consists of 12 residues. Per germline, CDR1 MNHEY and CDR2 SVGEGT. The CDR3 DNA sequence: TGTGCCTGCAGTTACTCGAGGGAGACCCAGTACTTC. Protein product: CACSYSRETQYF.

This clonotype was seen at least ten times. The J gene is TRBJ2-6, the V gene TRBV2, with 13 bases identical to TRBD2. V lost 5 bases and J lost 2; bases outside the gene matches: 3. The length of the CDR3 is 17 residues. Germline V gene sequence: CDR1 SNHLY, CDR2 FYNNEI. The CDR3 coding sequence is TGTGCCAGCAGTAGACTAGCGGGGGGTGCTGGGGCCAACGTCCTGACTTTC. It codes for CASSRLAGGAGANVLTF.

This clonotype was detected a few times. The junction departs from the called germline gene at one end, perhaps through a read error. The chain links TRBV5-3 to TRBJ2-3; D ambiguous. TRBV5-3 is an ORF, with its function uncertain. The CDR3 loop spans 15 amino acids. CDR3 sequence (DNA): TGTGCCAGCAGCTTCCCGGAAAGAAGGACAGATACGCAGTATTTT. Translation gives CASSFPERRTDTQYF.

This clonotype was recorded only once. CDR3 coding DNA: TGTTCCAGCAGCACCCACAGGTTTATCCCTGAAGCTTTCTTT. It is translated as CSSSTHRFIPEAFF. V and J are TRBV21-1 and TRBJ1-1; TRBD1 was called by the table and not checked on the DNA. TRBV21-1 corresponds to a pseudogene. The CDR3 runs 14 residues.

This clonotype was found many times. This chain uses TRBV7-2 with TRBJ2-1, with TRBD2 identical over 11 bases. Losses at the gene ends were 4 bases for V and 16 bases for J; bases not matched to a gene: 18. Germline V gives CDR1 SGHTA, CDR2 FQGNSA. This CDR3 is 16 amino acids long. The DNA for the CDR3 is TGTGCCAGCAGCTCCCCGACTAGCGGGACACGACCCCAGCTCTTCTTC. Amino acid sequence: CASSSPTSGTRPQLFF.

The gene calls are TRBV4-1 and TRBJ2-7; maybe TRBD2 (5 bases). The CDR3 runs to 15 residues. Germline V gives CDR1 MGHRA, CDR2 YSYEKL. Between the trimmed V and J ends, which lost 0 bases and 9 bases, there was a span of 18 bases. DNA for the CDR3: TGCGCCAGCAGCCAAGACCAGCCGGGGATGGCGGGGCAGTACTTC. Its protein is CASSQDQPGMAGQYF.

A few counts support this clonotype. CDR3 residues: CASSPTDPSSYEQYF. The CDR3 nucleotides are TGTGCCAGCTCACCAACGGACCCGAGCTCCTACGAGCAGTACTTC. V usage is TRBV18 and J usage is TRBJ2-7, with D unresolved. The CDR3 loop spans 15 amino acids. The V end was cut by 2 bases, the J end by 0 bases, with 11 bases between. CDR1 is KGHSH and CDR2 is LQKENI in the germline V gene.

The chain uses TRBV20-1 and TRBJ2-7; no clear D gene. The CDR3 covers 15 residues. Germline CDR1 DFQATT, CDR2 SNEGSKA (reference sequence). The V end lost 0 bases, the J end lost 1 base, and 13 bases lay between the germline ends. The CDR3 region is CSARDLKGISYEQYF. The CDR3 DNA sequence: TGCAGTGCTAGAGATCTTAAAGGAATTTCCTACGAGCAGTACTTC.

About this clonotype itself: An end of the junction does not agree with germline; a read error may underlie this. The chain is built from TRBV7-9 and TRBJ2-3; 9 positions agree with TRBD1. The CDR3 loop spans 15 amino acids. In germline, CDR1 is SEHNR, CDR2 FQNEAQ (reference sequence). For the CDR3, the DNA is TGTGCCAGCAGCGACGGGACAGGGACGGCAGATACGCAGTGTTTT. Its translation: CASSDGTGTADTQCF.

As regards this clonotype: An end of the junction differs from the germline gene, which may be a read error. The chain's CDR3 is CASSPEDATNEKLYF. In DNA, the CDR3 is TGTGCCAGCAGTCCCGAGGATGCAACTAATGAAAAACTGTATTTT. This sequence joins TRBV6-1 and TRBJ1-4; unclear D gene. Germline V CDR1 and CDR2: MNHNS, SASEGT. The CDR3 is 15 amino acids.

There are many counts of this clonotype. The rearrangement uses TRBV24-1 and TRBJ2-1, with D tentatively TRBD1 or TRBD2 (5 bases each). V lost 7 bases and J lost 4, with 10 bases in between. Germline assignment: CDR1 KGHDR and CDR2 SFDVKD. There are 13 residues in the CDR3. This CDR3 is CATSVGVYNEQFF. As DNA, the CDR3 is TGTGCCACCAGCGTGGGGGTGTACAATGAGCAGTTCTTC.

The chain has TRBV9 and TRBJ2-2, with 10 bases matching TRBD2. This CDR3 region has 16 residues. Trimming at V came to 0 bases and at J to 7 bases, leaving 6 bases not matched to a gene. Germline lookup yields CDR1 SGDLS and CDR2 YYNGEE. CDR3: CASSVAGTSAVGELFF. DNA for the CDR3: TGTGCCAGCAGCGTAGCTGGGACTAGCGCGGTCGGGGAGCTGTTTTTT.

Details on this clonotype: This may arise from a read error, as a much more abundant clone is one base away. The chain has TRBV5-6 and TRBJ1-1; D not certain. Germline V gives CDR1 SGHDT, CDR2 YYEEEE. The CDR3 totals 15 residues. CDR3 bases: TGTGCCCGCAGCTTGGTCCGGCACTTGAACACTGAAGCTTTCTTT. Its translation: CARSLVRHLNTEAFF.

The CDR3 bases are TGCAGTGCCCACCCCGGGACAAGGAGCTTTCAGGGACCCTACGAGCAGTACTTC. This codes for CSAHPGTRSFQGPYEQYF. The chain links TRBV20-1 to TRBJ2-7; D perhaps matches TRBD1 (6 bases). The CDR3 contains 18 residues. The V gene lost 6 bases and the J gene lost 2 bases, with 29 bases spanning the gap. Germline CDR1 reads DFQATT; CDR2 reads SNEGSKA (reference sequence).

V is TRBV7-9 and J is TRBJ2-7, with 7 nucleotides matching TRBD1. V trimming: 3 bases; J trimming: 3 bases; junction bases outside the gene matches: 5. The CDR3 loop spans 14 amino acids. Per the germline V gene, CDR1 is SEHNR and CDR2 is FQNEAQ (reference sequence). CDR3 nucleotides: TGTGCCAGCAGCTTCTCCCGGGACAGCTACGAGCAGTACTTC. It translates to CASSFSRDSYEQYF. Using reference TRBV7-9 and TRBJ2-7 for the parts outside the CDR3, the full variable domain is DTGVSQNPRHKITKRGQNVTFRCDPISEHNRLYWYRQTLGQGPEFLTYFQNEAQLEKSRLLSDRFSAERPKGSFSTLEIQRTEQGDSAMYLCASSFSRDSYEQYFGPGTRLTVT.

The rearrangement joins TRBV20-1 to TRBJ2-7; 7 bases align to TRBD1. The trim removed 6 bases at V and 3 bases at J, leaving 11 bases unmatched. Germline CDR1 DFQATT, CDR2 SNEGSKA (reference sequence). CDR3 length: 14 amino acids. The CDR3 DNA follows: TGCAGTGCCGACCGGCCGGGACAGATCTACGAGCAGTACTTC. It yields the protein CSADRPGQIYEQYF.

This clonotype turned up a few times. This may be a read error: a much more frequent sequence differs by one nucleotide. The rearrangement uses TRBV5-1 and TRBJ2-5; 8 bases align to TRBD2. Unmatched junction bases numbered 10, after V lost 4 bases and J lost 5 bases. CDR3 length: 15 residues. Germline values: CDR1 SGHRS, CDR2 YFSETQ. The CDR3 sequence: CASSDIGGVGETQYF. The DNA of the CDR3 is TGCGCCAGCAGCGACATCGGGGGGGTCGGGGAGACCCAGTACTTC.

This clonotype appeared many times. The J gene is TRBJ2-5, the V gene TRBV7-6, with D possibly being TRBD1 (6 bases). There are 13 residues in the CDR3. From germline, CDR1 is SGHVS and CDR2 FNYEAQ. Between the trimmed V and J ends, which lost 4 bases and 3 bases, there was a span of 9 bases. CDR3 region: CASSWTAEETQYF. The CDR3 DNA follows: TGTGCCAGCAGCTGGACAGCGGAAGAGACCCAGTACTTC.

The V gene is TRBV6-5, the J gene TRBJ2-2, with D hard to call. Germline values: CDR1 MNHEY, CDR2 SVGAGI. This CDR3 has 14 residues. The ends were cut back, 0 bases at V and 3 bases at J, with 5 bases in the middle. The DNA for the CDR3 is TGTGCCAGCAGTTACTCTGCGTACACCGGGGAGCTGTTTTTT. Protein sequence: CASSYSAYTGELFF.

This clonotype has ten or more counts. CDR3 sequence: CASSAPRGGWNEQFF. In DNA, the CDR3 is TGTGCCAGCAGCGCGCCCAGGGGGGGTTGGAATGAGCAGTTCTTC. This chain connects TRBV7-9 to TRBJ2-1; D is tentatively TRBD1 or TRBD2 (7 bases each). The CDR3 contains 15 residues. Looked up from germline, CDR1 is SEHNR and CDR2 is FQNEAQ (reference sequence). Trimming took 5 bases from V and 7 from J, leaving 18 bases between them.

The chain uses TRBV19 and TRBJ2-2; D call uncertain. The CDR3 runs to 15 residues. Germline-derived CDR1 and CDR2 are LNHDA and SQIVND (reference sequence). V shed 7 bases and J shed 1 base, with 13 bases lying between them. The CDR3 sequence is CASTPWHGNTGELFF. The CDR3 DNA is TGTGCCAGTACCCCCTGGCACGGGAACACCGGGGAGCTGTTTTTT.

Remarks on this clonotype: This may arise from a read error, as a much more abundant clone is one base away. V and J are TRBV6-1 and TRBJ1-5; 8 positions agree with TRBD1. J lost 9 bases, V lost 6 bases, and 13 bases had no gene match. Germline CDR1 MNHNS, CDR2 SASEGT. The CDR3 length is 15 residues. DNA for the CDR3: TGTGCCAGCAGCATCCAAGGACAGGGAAGCGCGCCCCAGCATTTT. This sequence encodes CASSIQGQGSAPQHF.

For this clonotype: One end of the junction does not line up with germline, which may come from a read error. This rearrangement joins TRBV19 to TRBJ2-5, with D uncertain. CDR1 is LNHDA, CDR2 SQIVND, per germline (reference sequence). The CDR3 spans 13 residues. The CDR3 nucleotides read TGTGCCACTAGTATAGCAGGCCAAGACACCCAGTACTTC. It codes for CATSIAGQDTQYF.

Details on this clonotype: No conserved phenylalanine or tryptophan is present at the end of the CDR3, so a read error is the likely explanation. DNA for the CDR3: TGTGCCAGCAGCTCAGCAGGGGGGACAGATACGCAGTATCTT. Translation: CASSSAGGTDTQYL. This chain joins TRBV7-6 and TRBJ2-3; D may be TRBD1 (7 bases). Trimming cost V 4 bases and J 3 bases, with 11 bases left between them. The CDR3 contains 14 residues. Germline values: CDR1 SGHVS, CDR2 FNYEAQ.

The rearrangement uses TRBV30 and TRBJ2-7; TRBD2 matches at 8 bases. The CDR3 runs 16 residues. After removal of 5 bases from V and 3 bases from J, the junction contained 15 bases not matched to a gene. Germline V gene data show CDR1 as GTSNPN and CDR2 as SVGIG (reference sequence). In DNA, the CDR3 is TGTGCCTGGGGCGAACGCAGGCTAGCGGGCTTCTACGAGCAGTACTTC. It specifies CAWGERRLAGFYEQYF.

The sample holds a few counts of this clonotype. The CDR3 loop is CATRQGSTNEAFF. CDR3 sequence (DNA): TGTGCCACACGACAGGGCTCGACTAATGAAGCTTTCTTT. J is TRBJ1-1 and V is TRBV19; 7 nucleotides line up with TRBD1. The germline gives CDR1 LNHDA, CDR2 SQIVND (reference sequence). V was clipped by 10 bases and J by 7 bases; unmatched bases: 12. The CDR3 totals 13 residues.

V usage is TRBV28 and J usage is TRBJ2-1, with 12 nucleotides matching TRBD2. CDR1 and CDR2 from the germline V gene are MDHEN and SYDVKM. J gave up 10 bases and V 5 bases, and 9 bases lay outside the gene matches. The CDR3 length is 15 residues. CDR3 loop: CASSLRRTSGIEQFF. The DNA of the CDR3 is TGTGCCAGCAGTCTCAGAAGGACTAGCGGGATCGAGCAGTTCTTC.

The chain employs TRBV19 and TRBJ1-1; 9 nucleotides align to TRBD1. The CDR3 loop spans 17 amino acids. Losses at the gene ends were 4 bases for V and 4 bases for J; bases not matched to a gene: 13. The germline gives CDR1 LNHDA, CDR2 SQIVND (reference sequence). The CDR3 loop is CASSTHPYGTGFTEAFF. For the CDR3, the DNA is TGTGCCAGTAGTACACACCCTTACGGGACAGGGTTCACTGAAGCTTTCTTT.

This clonotype showed up just a few times. V gene TRBV11-2 combines with J gene TRBJ1-2; no clear D. Germline CDR1 SGHAT, CDR2 FQNNGV. The V and J ends lost 0 bases and 0 bases respectively, with 11 bases between them. The CDR3 loop spans 16 amino acids. The chain's CDR3 is CASSLEVARANYGYTF. Written as DNA, the CDR3 is TGTGCCAGCAGCTTAGAGGTTGCCCGAGCTAACTATGGCTACACCTTC.

On this clonotype: The junction shows a germline mismatch at one end, possibly a read error. This chain joins TRBV10-1 and TRBJ2-2; 8 bases fit TRBD1. Germline V lookup: CDR1 WNHNN, CDR2 SYGVQD (reference sequence). This CDR3 has 14 residues. CDR3 in DNA: TGCGCCAACAGTGAGACACAGGGGGACGGGGAGCTGTTTTTT. Translated, it gives CANSETQGDGELFF.